This is a list of T cell receptor beta chains from one sample in a study of T cell repertoires in cytomegalovirus infection. Via MiXCR, TCRdb re-called the reads, giving one row per CDR3 protein. Seen here are some 390,000 distinct CDR3 sequences, around 18% observed once, and the top ten hold approximately 10%. The sample was PBMCs. All receptors come from a human donor in good health (CMV status not recorded). Some clones in this sample may be carry-over from other donors' samples. The CDR3 runs from the conserved cysteine through the conserved F or W. A D gene is named only where the DNA matches it firmly. Size is omitted from some rows. Given values are once, few, many or a class for expanded clones.

j_call	clone_size	d_call	v_call	cdr3_nt	cdr3_aa
TRBJ1-2	few	.	TRBV3-1	TGTGCCAGCAGCCAAGGGGAGAACGGCGGCTACACCTTC	CASSQGENGGYTF
TRBJ2-7	few	TRBD1	TRBV28	TGTGCCACATCGACAGGGTTCTTTGGATCACACGAGCAGTACTTC	CATSTGFFGSHEQYF
TRBJ2-3	.	TRBD1	TRBV7-2	TGTGCCAGCAGCCGCCAGGGGGGCACAGATACGCAGTATTTT	CASSRQGGTDTQYF
TRBJ1-1	many	.	TRBV4-3	TGCGCCAGCAGCCAAGATGGGGACACTGAAGCTTTCTTT	CASSQDGDTEAFF
TRBJ2-1	.	.	TRBV20-1	TGCAGTGCTAGGGGTGACTCAAACTTCAATGAGCAGTTCTTC	CSARGDSNFNEQFF
TRBJ1-4	many	.	TRBV12-5	TGTGCTAGTGGTTTGCGGCTCGGGGCTAATGAAAAACTGTTTTTT	CASGLRLGANEKLFF
TRBJ2-2	few	.	TRBV6-5	TGTGCCAGCAGTTACTCTAACAGCCTAAACACCGGGGAGCTGTTTTTT	CASSYSNSLNTGELFF
TRBJ2-1	many	.	TRBV7-8	TGTGCCAGCAGCTTGGCCGGGGCCTACAATGAGCAGTTCTTC	CASSLAGAYNEQFF
TRBJ2-7	many	.	TRBV7-8	TGTGCCAGCAGCCAGCCGAAGAGGTCCTCCTACGAGCAGTACTTC	CASSQPKRSSYEQYF
TRBJ1-4	few	.	TRBV6-5	TGTGCCAGCAGTTACTCGGTGCTCCGGCGAGGTGATGAAAAACTGTTTTTT	CASSYSVLRRGDEKLFF
TRBJ2-7	.	TRBD1	TRBV11-2	TGTGCCAGCACCCCTTCGTCGGTAGTTGGGACAGGGGGCTTCTACGAGCAGTACTTC	CASTPSSVVGTGGFYEQYF
TRBJ2-1	.	.	TRBV7-2	TGTGCCAGCAGCCCGATGCGGTACAATGAGCAGTTCTTC	CASSPMRYNEQFF
TRBJ2-7	.	TRBD1	TRBV5-1	TGCGCCAGCAGCGCGGGACAGGGACTATACGAGCAGTACTTC	CASSAGQGLYEQYF
TRBJ1-2	.	.	TRBV10-3	TGTGCCATCAGTGAGCAGCAGGGGCCCTATGGCTACACCTTC	CAISEQQGPYGYTF
TRBJ2-1	few	.	TRBV6-2/TRBV6-3	TGTGCCAGCAGTTCCGGGGTTCATGAGCAGTTCTTC	CASSSGVHEQFF
TRBJ2-7	once	.	TRBV2	TGTGCCAGCAGCGTTAAACTAGGGCACGAGCAGTACTTC	CASSVKLGHEQYF
TRBJ2-1	few	.	TRBV24-1	TGTGCCACCAGCCCCAGGGGTCTTAGCTCCTACAATGAGCAGTTCTTC	CATSPRGLSSYNEQFF
TRBJ2-7	.	.	TRBV4-1	TGCGCCAGCAGCCAAGAATCGACTGGGGAGCAGTACTTC	CASSQESTGEQYF
TRBJ1-4	few	.	TRBV28	TGTGCCAGCAGTTTGGTCAGCGGGACTCCGGCAACTAATGAAAAACTGTTTTTT	CASSLVSGTPATNEKLFF
TRBJ2-3	.	TRBD2	TRBV28	TGTGCCAGCCCGTCGGGGGGGGAAAAAGATACGCAGTATTTT	CASPSGGEKDTQYF
TRBJ2-2	.	.	TRBV6-2/TRBV6-3	TGTGCCAGCCGTGGGTCAGGGACCGGGGAGCTGTTTTTT	CASRGSGTGELFF
TRBJ2-1	.	TRBD2	TRBV6-2/TRBV6-3	TGTGCCGCAGCGGGGGGGGGGACTCAGAATGAGCAGTTCTTC	CAAAGGGTQNEQFF
TRBJ1-2	many	.	TRBV12-3/TRBV12-4	TGTGCCAGCAGTTACAGATTCTATGGCTACACCTTC	CASSYRFYGYTF
TRBJ2-6	.	TRBD1	TRBV3-1	TGTGCCAGCAGCCAGACAGGGCGTGGGGCCAACGTCCTGACTTTC	CASSQTGRGANVLTF
TRBJ1-2	few	TRBD1	TRBV11-2	TGTGCCAGCAGCACAGGGGCCCCGCGGACGATAAACTATGGCTACACCTTC	CASSTGAPRTINYGYTF
TRBJ2-7	many	.	TRBV7-2	TGTGCCAGCAGTCATAACCGGGCCTACGAGCAGTACTTC	CASSHNRAYEQYF
TRBJ1-2	many	TRBD1	TRBV5-4	TGTGCCAGCAGCTTGGCAGGGACAGGAGCTGTGTATGGCTACACCTTC	CASSLAGTGAVYGYTF
TRBJ2-7	few	.	TRBV5-1	TGCGCCAGCAGCTTGGGGACCATTCGCGAGCAGTACTTC	CASSLGTIREQYF
TRBJ1-5	.	.	TRBV19	TGTGCCAGCCACTATAGCAATCAGCCCCAGCATTTT	CASHYSNQPQHF